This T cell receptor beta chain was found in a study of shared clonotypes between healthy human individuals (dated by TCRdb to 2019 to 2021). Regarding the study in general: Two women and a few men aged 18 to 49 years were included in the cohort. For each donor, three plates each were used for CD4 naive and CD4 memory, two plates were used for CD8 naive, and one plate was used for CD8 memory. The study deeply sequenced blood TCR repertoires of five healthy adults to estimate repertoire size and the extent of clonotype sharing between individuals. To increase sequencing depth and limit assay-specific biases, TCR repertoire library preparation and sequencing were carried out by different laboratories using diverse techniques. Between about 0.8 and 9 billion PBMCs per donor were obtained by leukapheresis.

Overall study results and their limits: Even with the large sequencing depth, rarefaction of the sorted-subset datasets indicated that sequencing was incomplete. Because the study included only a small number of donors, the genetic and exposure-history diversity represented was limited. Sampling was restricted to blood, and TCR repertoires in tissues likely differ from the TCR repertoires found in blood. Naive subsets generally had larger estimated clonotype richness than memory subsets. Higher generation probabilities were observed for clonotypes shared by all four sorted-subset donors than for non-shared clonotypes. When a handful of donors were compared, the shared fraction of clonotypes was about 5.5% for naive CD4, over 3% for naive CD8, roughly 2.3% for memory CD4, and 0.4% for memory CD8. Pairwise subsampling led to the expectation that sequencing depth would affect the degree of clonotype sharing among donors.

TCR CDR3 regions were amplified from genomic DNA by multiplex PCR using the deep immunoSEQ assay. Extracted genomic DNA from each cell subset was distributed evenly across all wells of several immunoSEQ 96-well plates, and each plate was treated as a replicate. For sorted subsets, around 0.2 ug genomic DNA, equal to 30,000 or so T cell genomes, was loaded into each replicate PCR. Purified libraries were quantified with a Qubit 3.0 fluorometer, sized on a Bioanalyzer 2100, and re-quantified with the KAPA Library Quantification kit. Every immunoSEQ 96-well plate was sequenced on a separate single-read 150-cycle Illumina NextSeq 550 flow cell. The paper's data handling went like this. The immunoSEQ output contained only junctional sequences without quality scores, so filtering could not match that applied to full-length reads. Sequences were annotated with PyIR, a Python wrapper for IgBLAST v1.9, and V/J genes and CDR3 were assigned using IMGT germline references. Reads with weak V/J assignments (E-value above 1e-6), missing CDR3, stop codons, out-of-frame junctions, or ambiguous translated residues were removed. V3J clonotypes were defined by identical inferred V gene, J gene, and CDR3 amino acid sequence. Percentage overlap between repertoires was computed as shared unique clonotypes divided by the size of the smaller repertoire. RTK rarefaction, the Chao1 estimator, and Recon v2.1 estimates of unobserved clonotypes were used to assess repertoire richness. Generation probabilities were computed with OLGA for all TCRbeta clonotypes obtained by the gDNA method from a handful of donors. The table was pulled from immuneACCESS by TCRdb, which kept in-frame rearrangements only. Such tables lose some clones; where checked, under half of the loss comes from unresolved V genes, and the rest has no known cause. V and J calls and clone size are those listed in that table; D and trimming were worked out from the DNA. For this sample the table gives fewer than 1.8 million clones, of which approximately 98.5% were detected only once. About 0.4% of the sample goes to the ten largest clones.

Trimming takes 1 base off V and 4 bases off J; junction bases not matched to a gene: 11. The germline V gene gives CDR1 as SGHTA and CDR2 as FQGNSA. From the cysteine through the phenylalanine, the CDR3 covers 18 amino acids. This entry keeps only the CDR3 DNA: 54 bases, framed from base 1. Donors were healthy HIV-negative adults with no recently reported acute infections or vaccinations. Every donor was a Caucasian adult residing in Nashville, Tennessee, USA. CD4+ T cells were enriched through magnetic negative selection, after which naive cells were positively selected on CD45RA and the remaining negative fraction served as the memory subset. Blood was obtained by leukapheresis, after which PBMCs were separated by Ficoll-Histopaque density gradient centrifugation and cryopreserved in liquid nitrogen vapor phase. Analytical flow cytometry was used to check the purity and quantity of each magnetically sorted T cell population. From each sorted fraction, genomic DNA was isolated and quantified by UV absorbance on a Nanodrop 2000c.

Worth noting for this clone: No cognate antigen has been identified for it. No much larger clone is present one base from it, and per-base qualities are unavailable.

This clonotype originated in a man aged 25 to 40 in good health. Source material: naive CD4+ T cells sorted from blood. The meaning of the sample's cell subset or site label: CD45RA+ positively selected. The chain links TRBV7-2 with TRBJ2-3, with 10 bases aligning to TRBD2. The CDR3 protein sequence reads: CASSLEFAPSGSSDTQYF. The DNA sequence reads TGTGCCAGCAGCTTAGAATTTGCCCCTAGCGGGAGTTCAGATACGCAGTATTTT. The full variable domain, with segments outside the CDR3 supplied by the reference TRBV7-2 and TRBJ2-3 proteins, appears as GAGVSQSPSNKVTEKGKDVELRCDPISGHTALYWYRQSLGQGLEFLIYFQGNSAPDKSGLPSDRFSAERTGGSVSTLTIQRTQQEDSAVYLCASSLEFAPSGSSDTQYFGPGTRLTVL.